These T cell receptor beta chains were read from a single sample in a study of blood T cell repertoires in COVID-19. The repertoire was sequenced with immunoSEQ multiplex PCR; TCRdb's copy has only in-frame clones and lacks some. In the table there are 200,000 or so clones, 86% of which are singletons. The sequenced material came from peripheral blood. All receptors derive from a woman between 45 and 60 years old with acute or convalescent COVID-19. The CDR3 runs from the conserved cysteine through the conserved F or W. D genes are given only for firm matches. Expanded clones get a size class; other rows say once, few or many, or leave the size out.

abundance | j_gene | d_gene | v_gene | CDR3aa | CDR3nt
- | TRBJ1-2 | - | TRBV11-3 | CASSLGRGDGYTF | TGTGCCAGCAGCCTCGGGAGGGGAGATGGCTACACCTTC
- | TRBJ1-5 | TRBD1 | TRBV4-1 | CASSQAGTDNQPQHF | TGCGCCAGCAGCCAGGCCGGGACAGACAATCAGCCCCAGCATTTT
- | TRBJ2-2 | - | TRBV7-3 | CASSLRAGPGTGELFF | TGTGCCAGCAGCTTAAGGGCAGGGCCGGGCACCGGGGAGCTGTTTTTT
- | TRBJ1-2 | - | TRBV29-1 | CSVEWQDGYTF | TGCAGCGTTGAATGGCAGGATGGCTACACCTTC
- | TRBJ1-4 | TRBD1 | TRBV29-1 | CSVDAGTGFNEKLFF | TGCAGCGTTGACGCCGGGACAGGCTTTAATGAAAAACTGTTTTTT
- | TRBJ2-1 | - | TRBV1 | CTSSQQRASSYNEQFF | TGCACCAGCAGCCAGCAGCGAGCCAGCTCCTACAATGAGCAGTTCTTC
once | TRBJ2-2 | TRBD2 | TRBV7-8 | CASSLGGRETGELFF | TGTGCCAGCAGCTTGGGCGGGAGGGAAACCGGGGAGCTGTTTTTT
- | TRBJ2-2 | - | TRBV5-8 | CASSLEGGGELFF | TGTGCCAGCAGCTTGGAAGGCGGCGGGGAGCTGTTTTTT
- | TRBJ1-3 | - | TRBV2 | CASRGLDRNTIYF | TGTGCCAGCAGGGGCCTGGATAGAAACACCATATATTTT
few | TRBJ1-4 | - | TRBV15 | CATSREAGWNEKLFF | TGTGCCACCAGCAGAGAGGCGGGTTGGAATGAAAAACTGTTTTTT
few | TRBJ2-5 | TRBD1 | TRBV6-5 | CASSYSGQGRTETQYF | TGTGCCAGCAGTTACTCGGGACAGGGACGAACGGAGACCCAGTACTTC
- | TRBJ2-3 | - | TRBV3-1/TRBV3-2 | CASSQVGFVGRVSDTQYF | TGTGCCAGCAGCCAAGTTGGATTCGTCGGGAGAGTCTCAGATACGCAGTATTTT
- | TRBJ1-1 | - | TRBV19 | CASSIFFGNLRNTEAFF | TGTGCCAGTAGTATATTTTTCGGGAATTTACGGAACACTGAAGCTTTCTTT
- | TRBJ2-2 | - | TRBV2 | CASSGSEGGNTGELFF | TGTGCCAGCAGCGGTAGCGAAGGGGGAAACACCGGGGAGCTGTTTTTT
- | TRBJ2-1 | TRBD1 | TRBV30 | CAWLNDRGGEQFF | TGTGCCTGGTTGAACGACAGGGGAGGTGAGCAGTTCTTC
- | TRBJ2-7 | - | TRBV5-6 | CASGFRVPYEQYF | TGTGCCAGCGGTTTCAGGGTTCCCTACGAGCAGTACTTC
- | TRBJ1-1 | - | TRBV18 | CASRREAPNTEAFF | TGTGCCAGCCGTAGAGAGGCCCCGAACACTGAAGCTTTCTTT
- | TRBJ2-5 | TRBD2 | TRBV7-2 | CASSLAGSGRGETQYF | TGTGCCAGCAGCTTAGCGGGTAGCGGGAGAGGAGAGACCCAGTACTTC
- | TRBJ2-4 | - | TRBV12-3/TRBV12-4 | CASSSLAKNIQYF | TGTGCCAGCAGTTCACTAGCCAAAAACATTCAGTACTTC
- | TRBJ1-3 | - | TRBV6-1 | CASSSLGLGGNTIYF | TGTGCCAGCAGTTCCCTCGGGCTTGGCGGGAACACCATATATTTT
- | TRBJ2-7 | - | TRBV9 | CASSVGPGSSYEQYF | TGTGCCAGCAGCGTAGGTCCCGGGTCCTCCTACGAGCAGTACTTC
- | TRBJ2-3 | TRBD2 | TRBV30 | CAWSGLAAFTDTQYF | TGTGCCTGGAGTGGACTAGCGGCCTTCACAGATACGCAGTATTTT
- | TRBJ2-1 | - | TRBV6-5 | CASSSEPYSQFF | TGTGCCAGCAGTTCTGAACCTTACTCCCAGTTCTTC
few | TRBJ1-4 | - | TRBV25-1 | CASSVSEKLFF | TGTGCCAGCAGTGTGAGCGAAAAACTGTTTTTT
- | TRBJ1-1 | TRBD1 | TRBV10-3 | CAISGTGNTEAFF | TGTGCCATCAGTGGGACAGGGAACACTGAAGCTTTCTTT
- | TRBJ2-5 | TRBD2 | TRBV7-2 | CASSSRSRGGGGETQYF | TGTGCCAGCAGCTCCAGATCACGGGGGGGAGGTGGAGAGACCCAGTACTTC
- | TRBJ2-3 | TRBD1 | TRBV5-4 | CASSLAGTETQYF | TGTGCCAGCAGCTTGGCGGGGACAGAGACGCAGTATTTT
- | TRBJ2-3 | - | TRBV6-2/TRBV6-3 | CASSYPQDTQYF | TGTGCCAGCAGTTACCCCCAGGATACGCAGTATTTT
- | TRBJ2-7 | - | TRBV10-2 | CATSGTQSSYEQYF | TGCGCCACCTCCGGGACACAGAGCTCCTACGAGCAGTACTTC
few | TRBJ2-7 | - | TRBV10-3 | CAISDVTNYEQYF | TGTGCCATCAGTGACGTCACTAACTACGAGCAGTACTTC
- | TRBJ2-3 | - | TRBV9 | CASSTAGTQLDTQYF | TGTGCCAGCAGCACGGCCGGGACTCAATTAGATACGCAGTATTTT
- | TRBJ1-1 | - | TRBV5-1 | CASSLTQITVNTEAFF | TGCGCCAGCAGTTTGACTCAAATAACAGTGAACACTGAAGCTTTCTTT
- | TRBJ2-3 | TRBD2 | TRBV27 | CASSFGLAEADTQYF | TGTGCCAGCAGTTTCGGACTAGCGGAGGCAGATACGCAGTATTTT
- | TRBJ1-2 | - | TRBV25-1 | CASSDPGRGWSGYTF | TGTGCCAGCAGTGACCCCGGACGGGGGTGGAGTGGCTACACCTTC
- | TRBJ2-2 | - | TRBV21-1 | CANPDSYTGELFF | TGTGCCAATCCGGACTCATACACCGGGGAGCTGTTTTTT
- | TRBJ1-3 | - | TRBV9 | CASSSQGIGNTIYF | TGTGCCAGCAGTTCACAGGGTATTGGAAACACCATATATTTT
- | TRBJ2-1 | - | TRBV6-1 | CASSGTATSSYNEQFF | TGTGCCAGCAGTGGGACAGCGACTTCCTCCTACAATGAGCAGTTCTTC
- | TRBJ2-5 | TRBD2 | TRBV30 | CAWSVLAGRQETQYF | TGTGCCTGGAGTGTACTAGCGGGGCGACAAGAGACCCAGTACTTC
- | TRBJ1-3 | - | TRBV19 | CASRTGGNTIYF | TGTGCCAGTAGGACAGGTGGAAACACCATATATTTT
- | TRBJ2-2 | - | TRBV21-1 | CASGGASGRINTGELFF | TGTGCCAGCGGGGGGGCTAGCGGGAGGATTAACACCGGGGAGCTGTTTTTT
- | TRBJ2-1 | - | TRBV7-2 | CASSPTLGGGRLEQFF | TGTGCCAGCAGCCCCACCCTGGGGGGGGGCCGACTTGAGCAGTTCTTC
- | TRBJ2-7 | - | TRBV15 | CATSSGYEQYF | TGTGCCACCAGCAGCGGCTACGAGCAGTACTTC
few | TRBJ1-5 | - | TRBV6-1 | CASSEHREGDQPQHF | TGTGCCAGCAGTGAACATCGCGAAGGGGATCAGCCCCAGCATTTT
- | TRBJ2-1 | TRBD2 | TRBV4-3 | CASSQDRLAGASSYNEQFF | TGCGCCAGCAGCCAAGATCGGCTAGCGGGGGCGAGCTCCTACAATGAGCAGTTCTTC